This TCR beta chain was documented in a study of CD8+ T cells in alopecia areata. Study context: Each of the treated patients was given oral tofacitinib, 5 to 10 mg twice daily, for moderate-to-severe alopecia areata. For treated patients, severity scores reflected the percentage of scalp area affected. Overall study results and limits: Sequencing of scalp tissue also captures the resident alphabeta T cells of normal skin. There were many expanded lesional clones persisting in scalp and blood during tofacitinib.

V was clipped by 1 base and J by 0 bases, with 9 bases between them. This CDR3 is 15 amino acids long. Per the germline V gene, CDR1 is SGHTA and CDR2 is FQGNSA. Treatment defined: oral pan-JAK inhibitor, 5-10 mg twice daily. Collection of lesional scalp punch biopsies and peripheral blood was performed in alopecia areata patients. cDNA reverse transcribed from extracted RNA served as the sequencing template. Some clones are missing from TCRdb's copy, which holds only in-frame ones; the method was immunoSEQ multiplex PCR. Counted here are 4,500 to 7,000 clones, approximately 74% occurring once; the ten biggest clones make up more than 10%. This clone appeared once. Its antigen is still unknown.

The clonotype originates from a human donor with alopecia areata. This rearrangement joins TRBV7-2 to TRBJ1-1; TRBD1 is a possible D gene (5 bases). This specimen was skin, taken at week 24, from a patient treated with tofacitinib. CDR3 sequence (DNA): TGTGCCAGCAGCTTAGGAGGGGTCATGAACACTGAAGCTTTCTTT. It translates to CASSLGGVMNTEAFF.